This T cell receptor (beta chain) was obtained from a study of T cell repertoires in cytomegalovirus infection (dated 2019 in TCRdb). As for the study more broadly: Peptide stimulations targeted recently identified HLA-C-restricted CMV epitopes, whose presentation resists viral immunomodulation, together with well-studied HLA-B-restricted epitopes. Donor HLA type was relevant to the analysis, as public TCR beta signatures indicated carriage of CMV infection together with the matching HLA type. The investigation overall reported the following: The ex vivo response was dominated by HLA-C-restricted CMV-specific TCR beta clonotypes, which also provided the single most frequent clonotype in two of eight donors. Cumulative frequency of public TCR beta family members discriminated carriers of CMV infection plus the relevant HLA type in this cohort and an independent roughly 350-donor cohort.

The treatment or condition label on this specimen signifies: in vitro stimulation with specific CMV peptide epitopes to enrich CMV-specific T cells. Compared with germline, V lacks 6 bases and J lacks 4 bases; bases without a gene match: 6. The CDR3 starts with the cysteine, ends with the phenylalanine, and has 15 residues. Only the CDR3 portion is preserved as DNA: 45 bases, with reading frame beginning at the first base. According to the germline V gene (reference sequence), CDR1 reads SEHNR and CDR2 reads FQNEAQ. This clonotype was observed at least ten times. Its antigen is currently not known. Base qualities are not provided; no much larger clone lies one nucleotide away. Sequencing was carried out with an Illumina HiSeq 1500. The raw public data were reprocessed by TCRdb itself: fastp quality trimming at Q25, MiXCR clonotype calling, in-frame beta chains only. One record per CDR3 amino acid sequence lists the most common genes and DNA. The sample data list 830,000 or so distinct CDR3 sequences, and 32% of these were observed just once. Jointly, the top ten make up 9.5% to 15% of the sample.

The input for sequencing was cultured CD8+ T cells from PBMCs, taken from culture after CMV antigen stimulation. This TCR derives from a human donor in good health (CMV status not recorded). Some clones in this sample may be carry-over from other donors' samples. Recombination linked TRBV7-9 to TRBJ2-1; TRBD1 matches 10 bases in the middle. The bases read TGTGCCAGCAGTTTACTGGGACAGGGGTACAATGAGCAGTTCTTC. Translation gives CASSLLGQGYNEQFF.